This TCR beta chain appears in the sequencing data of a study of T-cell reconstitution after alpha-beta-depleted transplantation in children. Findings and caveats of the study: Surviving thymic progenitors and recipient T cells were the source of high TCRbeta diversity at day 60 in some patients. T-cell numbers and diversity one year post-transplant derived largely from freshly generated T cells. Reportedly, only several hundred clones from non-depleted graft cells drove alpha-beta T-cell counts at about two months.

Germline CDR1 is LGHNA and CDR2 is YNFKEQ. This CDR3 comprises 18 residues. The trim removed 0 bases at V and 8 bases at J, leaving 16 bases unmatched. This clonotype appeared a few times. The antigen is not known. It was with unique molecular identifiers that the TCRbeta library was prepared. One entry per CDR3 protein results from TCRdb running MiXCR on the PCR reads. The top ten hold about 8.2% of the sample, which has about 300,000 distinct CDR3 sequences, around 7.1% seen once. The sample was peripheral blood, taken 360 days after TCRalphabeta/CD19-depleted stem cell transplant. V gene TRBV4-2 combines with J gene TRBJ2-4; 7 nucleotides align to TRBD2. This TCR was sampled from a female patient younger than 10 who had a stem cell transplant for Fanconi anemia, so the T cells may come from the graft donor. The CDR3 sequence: CASSQDGGGGGRDYIQYF. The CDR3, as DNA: TGTGCCAGCAGCCAAGATGGCGGCGGCGGGGGTCGCGACTACATTCAGTACTTC.